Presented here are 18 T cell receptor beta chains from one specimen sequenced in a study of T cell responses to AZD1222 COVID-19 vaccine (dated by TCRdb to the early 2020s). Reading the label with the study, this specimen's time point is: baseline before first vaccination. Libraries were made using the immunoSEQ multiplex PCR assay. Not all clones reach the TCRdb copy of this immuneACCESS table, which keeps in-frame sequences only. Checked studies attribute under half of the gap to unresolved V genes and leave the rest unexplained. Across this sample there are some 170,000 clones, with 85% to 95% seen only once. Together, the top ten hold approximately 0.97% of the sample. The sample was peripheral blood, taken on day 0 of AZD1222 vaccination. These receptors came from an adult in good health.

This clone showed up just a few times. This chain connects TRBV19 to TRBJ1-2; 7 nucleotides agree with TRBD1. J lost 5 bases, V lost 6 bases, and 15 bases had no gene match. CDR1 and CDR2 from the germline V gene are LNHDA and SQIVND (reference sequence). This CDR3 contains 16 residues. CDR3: CASRKSTGTASYGYTF. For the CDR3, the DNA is TGTGCCAGTAGGAAATCCACCGGGACAGCCTCATATGGCTACACCTTC.

This CDR3 reads CASSPSGQTYEQYF. In DNA form, the CDR3 reads TGTGCCAGCAGCCCGTCGGGACAGACCTACGAGCAGTACTTC. The genes are TRBV7-9 and TRBJ2-7, with 7 bases that match TRBD1. The V segment lost 5 bases and the J segment 2 bases; nucleotides outside the gene matches: 6. Germline V gene sequence: CDR1 SEHNR, CDR2 FQNEAQ (reference sequence). CDR3 length equals 14 residues. Together with reference TRBV7-9 and TRBJ2-7, the CDR3 gives the full variable domain: DTGVSQNPRHKITKRGQNVTFRCDPISEHNRLYWYRQTLGQGPEFLTYFQNEAQLEKSRLLSDRFSAERPKGSFSTLEIQRTEQGDSAMYLCASSPSGQTYEQYFGPGTRLTVT.

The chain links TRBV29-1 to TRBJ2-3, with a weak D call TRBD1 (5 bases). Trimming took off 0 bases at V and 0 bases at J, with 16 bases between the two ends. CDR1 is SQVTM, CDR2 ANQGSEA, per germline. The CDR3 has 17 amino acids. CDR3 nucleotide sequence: TGCAGCGTTGAAGATGGGCCAGGGCGCACTAGCACAGATACGCAGTATTTT. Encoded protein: CSVEDGPGRTSTDTQYF.

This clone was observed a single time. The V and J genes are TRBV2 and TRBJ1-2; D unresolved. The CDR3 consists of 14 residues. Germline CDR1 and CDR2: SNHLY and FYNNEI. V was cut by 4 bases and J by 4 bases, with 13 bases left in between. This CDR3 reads CASSVYSESYGYTF. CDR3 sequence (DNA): TGTGCCAGCAGTGTGTATTCGGAGTCCTATGGCTACACCTTC.

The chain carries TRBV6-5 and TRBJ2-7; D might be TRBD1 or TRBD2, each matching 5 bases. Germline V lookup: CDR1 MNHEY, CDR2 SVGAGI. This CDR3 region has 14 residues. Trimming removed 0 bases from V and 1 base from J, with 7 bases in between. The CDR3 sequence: CASSYSRGSYEQYF. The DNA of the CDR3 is TGTGCCAGCAGTTACTCGAGGGGATCCTACGAGCAGTACTTC.

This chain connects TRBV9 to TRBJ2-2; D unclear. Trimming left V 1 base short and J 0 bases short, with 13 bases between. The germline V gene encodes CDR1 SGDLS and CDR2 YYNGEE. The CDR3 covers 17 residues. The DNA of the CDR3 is TGTGCCAGCAGCGTAAATCAAGGCCATACGAACACCGGGGAGCTGTTTTTT. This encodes CASSVNQGHTNTGELFF.

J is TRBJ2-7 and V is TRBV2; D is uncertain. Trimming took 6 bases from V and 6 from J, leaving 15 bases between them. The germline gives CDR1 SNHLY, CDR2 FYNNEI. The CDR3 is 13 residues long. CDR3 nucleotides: TGTGCCAGCAGGGCTACCTCGGTAGCCGAGCAGTACTTC. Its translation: CASRATSVAEQYF. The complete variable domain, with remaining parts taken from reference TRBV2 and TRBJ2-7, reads EPEVTQTPSHQVTQMGQEVILRCVPISNHLYFYWYRQILGQKVEFLVSFYNNEISEKSEIFDDQFSVERPDGSNFTLKIRSTKLEDSAMYFCASRATSVAEQYFGPGTRLTVT.

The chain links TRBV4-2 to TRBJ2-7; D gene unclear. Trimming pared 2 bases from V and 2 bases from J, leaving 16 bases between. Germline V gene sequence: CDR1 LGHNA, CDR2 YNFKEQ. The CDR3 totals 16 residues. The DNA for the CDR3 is TGTGCCAGCAGCCAACTTAAGGGTTTGGGGACCTACGAGCAGTACTTC. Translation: CASSQLKGLGTYEQYF.

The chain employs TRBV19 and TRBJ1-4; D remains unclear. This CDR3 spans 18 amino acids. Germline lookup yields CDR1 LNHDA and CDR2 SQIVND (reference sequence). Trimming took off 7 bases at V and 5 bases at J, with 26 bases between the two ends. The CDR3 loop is CASTAVWTREPPNEKLFF. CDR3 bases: TGTGCCAGTACTGCAGTTTGGACTCGAGAACCTCCCAATGAAAAACTGTTTTTT.

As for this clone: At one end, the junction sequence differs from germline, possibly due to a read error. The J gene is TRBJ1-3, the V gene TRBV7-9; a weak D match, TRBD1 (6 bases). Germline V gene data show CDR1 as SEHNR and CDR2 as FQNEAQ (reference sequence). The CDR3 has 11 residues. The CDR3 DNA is TGTGCCAGCAGCCCACGGGGGGGCCTTGATTTT. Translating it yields CASSPRGGLDF.

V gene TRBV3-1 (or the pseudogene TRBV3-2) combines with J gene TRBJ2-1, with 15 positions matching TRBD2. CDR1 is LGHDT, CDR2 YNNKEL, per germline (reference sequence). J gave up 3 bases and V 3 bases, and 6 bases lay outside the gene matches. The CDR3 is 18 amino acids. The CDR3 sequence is CASSQEGTSGGIYNEQFF. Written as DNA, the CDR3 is TGTGCCAGCAGCCAGGAGGGGACTAGCGGGGGGATCTACAATGAGCAGTTCTTC.

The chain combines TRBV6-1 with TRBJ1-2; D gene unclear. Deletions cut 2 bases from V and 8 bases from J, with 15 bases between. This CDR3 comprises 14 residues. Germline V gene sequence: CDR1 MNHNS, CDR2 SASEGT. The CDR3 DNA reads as TGTGCCAGCAGTGAAATCATTTTAACGCCCGGCTACACCTTC. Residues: CASSEIILTPGYTF.

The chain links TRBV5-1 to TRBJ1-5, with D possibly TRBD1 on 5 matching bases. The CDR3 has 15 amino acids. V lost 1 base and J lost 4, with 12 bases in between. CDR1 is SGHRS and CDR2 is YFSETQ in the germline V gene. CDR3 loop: CASSLQGGKNQPQHF. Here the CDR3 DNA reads TGCGCCAGCAGCTTGCAGGGAGGGAAGAATCAGCCCCAGCATTTT.

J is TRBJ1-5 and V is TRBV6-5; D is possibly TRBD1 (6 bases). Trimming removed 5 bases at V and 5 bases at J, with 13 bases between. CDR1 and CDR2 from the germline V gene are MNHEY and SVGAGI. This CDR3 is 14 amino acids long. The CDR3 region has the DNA TGTGCCAGCAGTACACAGGGAGGGGATCAGCCCCAGCATTTT. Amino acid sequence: CASSTQGGDQPQHF.

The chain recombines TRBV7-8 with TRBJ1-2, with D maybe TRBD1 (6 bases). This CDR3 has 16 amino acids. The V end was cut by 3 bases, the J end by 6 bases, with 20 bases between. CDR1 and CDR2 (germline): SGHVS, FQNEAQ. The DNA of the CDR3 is TGTGCCAGCAGCTTGACCCGACAGGTCGGTCTTGATGGCTACACCTTC. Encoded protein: CASSLTRQVGLDGYTF.

The DNA for the CDR3 is TGTGCCAGCAGCCCCCTGGGGGTTGGCTACACCTTC. This translates into CASSPLGVGYTF. V gene TRBV9 combines with J gene TRBJ1-2; perhaps TRBD1 as D (5 bases). Germline CDR1 and CDR2: SGDLS and YYNGEE. V dropped 4 bases and J dropped 7 bases, with 11 bases sitting between them. There are 12 residues in the CDR3.

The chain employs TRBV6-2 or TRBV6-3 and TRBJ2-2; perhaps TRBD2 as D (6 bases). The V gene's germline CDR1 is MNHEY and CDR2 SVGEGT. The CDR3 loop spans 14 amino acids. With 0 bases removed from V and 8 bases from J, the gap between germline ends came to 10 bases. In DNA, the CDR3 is TGTGCCAGCAGTTACTCGAAGGAGGGAGGGGAGCTGTTTTTT. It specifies CASSYSKEGGELFF.

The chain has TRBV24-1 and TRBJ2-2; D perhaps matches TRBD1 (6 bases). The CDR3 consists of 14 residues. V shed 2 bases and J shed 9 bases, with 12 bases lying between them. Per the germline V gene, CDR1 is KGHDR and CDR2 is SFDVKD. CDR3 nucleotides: TGTGCCACCAGTGATTCTCAGGGGCACAGGGAGCTGTTTTTT. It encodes CATSDSQGHRELFF.